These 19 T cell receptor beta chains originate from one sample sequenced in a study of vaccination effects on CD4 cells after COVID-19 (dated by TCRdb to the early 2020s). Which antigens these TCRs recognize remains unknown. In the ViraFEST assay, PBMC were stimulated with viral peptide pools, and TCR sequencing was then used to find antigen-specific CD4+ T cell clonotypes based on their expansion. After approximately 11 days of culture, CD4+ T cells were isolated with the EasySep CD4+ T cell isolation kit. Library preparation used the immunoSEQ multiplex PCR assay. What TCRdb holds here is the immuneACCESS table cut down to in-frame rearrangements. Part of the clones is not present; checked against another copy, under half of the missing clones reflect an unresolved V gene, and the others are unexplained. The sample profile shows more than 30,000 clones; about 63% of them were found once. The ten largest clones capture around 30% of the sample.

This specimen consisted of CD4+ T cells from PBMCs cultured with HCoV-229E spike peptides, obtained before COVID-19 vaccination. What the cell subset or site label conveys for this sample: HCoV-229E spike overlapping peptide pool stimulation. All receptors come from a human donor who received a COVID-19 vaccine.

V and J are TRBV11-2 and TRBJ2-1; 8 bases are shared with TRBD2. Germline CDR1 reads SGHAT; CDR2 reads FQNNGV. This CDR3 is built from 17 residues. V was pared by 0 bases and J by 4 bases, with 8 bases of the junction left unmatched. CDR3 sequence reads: CASSLDPSGGTYNEQFF. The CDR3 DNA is TGTGCCAGCAGCTTAGATCCCTCGGGAGGGACATACAATGAGCAGTTCTTC.

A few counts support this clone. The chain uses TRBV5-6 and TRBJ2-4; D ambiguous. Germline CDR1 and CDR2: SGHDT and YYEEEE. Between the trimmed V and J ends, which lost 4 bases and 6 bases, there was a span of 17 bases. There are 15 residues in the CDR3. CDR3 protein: CASSALRSGGNIQYF. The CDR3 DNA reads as TGTGCCAGCAGCGCACTTCGATCTGGCGGAAACATTCAGTACTTC.

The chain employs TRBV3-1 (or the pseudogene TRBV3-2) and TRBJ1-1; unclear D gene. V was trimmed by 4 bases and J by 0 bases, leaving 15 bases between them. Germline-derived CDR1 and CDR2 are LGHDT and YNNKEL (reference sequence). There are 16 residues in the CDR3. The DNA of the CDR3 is TGTGCCAGCAGCCTGAGGACGGGAAGAATGAACACTGAAGCTTTCTTT. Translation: CASSLRTGRMNTEAFF.

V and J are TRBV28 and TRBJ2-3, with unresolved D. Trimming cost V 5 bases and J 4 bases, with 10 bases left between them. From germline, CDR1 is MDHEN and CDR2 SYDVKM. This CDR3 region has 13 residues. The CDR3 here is CASSPGPADTQYF. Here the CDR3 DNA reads TGTGCCAGCAGTCCCGGGCCGGCAGATACGCAGTATTTT.

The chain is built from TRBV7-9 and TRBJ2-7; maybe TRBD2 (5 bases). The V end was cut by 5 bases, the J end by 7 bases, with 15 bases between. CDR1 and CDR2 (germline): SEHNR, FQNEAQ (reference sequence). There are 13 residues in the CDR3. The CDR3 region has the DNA TGTGCCAGCAGCGATGAGGGAGTGAGGGAGCAGTACTTC. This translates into CASSDEGVREQYF. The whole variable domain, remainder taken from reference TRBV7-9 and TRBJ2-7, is DTGVSQNPRHKITKRGQNVTFRCDPISEHNRLYWYRQTLGQGPEFLTYFQNEAQLEKSRLLSDRFSAERPKGSFSTLEIQRTEQGDSAMYLCASSDEGVREQYFGPGTRLTVT.

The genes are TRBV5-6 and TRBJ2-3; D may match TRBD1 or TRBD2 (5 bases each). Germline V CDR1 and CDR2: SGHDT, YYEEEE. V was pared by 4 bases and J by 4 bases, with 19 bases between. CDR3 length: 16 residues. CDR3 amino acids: CASSRWGMARADTQYF. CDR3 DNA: TGTGCCAGCAGCCGTTGGGGGATGGCAAGGGCAGATACGCAGTATTTT.

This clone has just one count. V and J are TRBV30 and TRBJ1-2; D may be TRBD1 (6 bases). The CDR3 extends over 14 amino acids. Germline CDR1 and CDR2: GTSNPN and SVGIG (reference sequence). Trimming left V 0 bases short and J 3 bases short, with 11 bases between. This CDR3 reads CAWSVKGEHYGYTF. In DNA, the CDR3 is TGTGCCTGGAGTGTAAAGGGGGAGCACTATGGCTACACCTTC.

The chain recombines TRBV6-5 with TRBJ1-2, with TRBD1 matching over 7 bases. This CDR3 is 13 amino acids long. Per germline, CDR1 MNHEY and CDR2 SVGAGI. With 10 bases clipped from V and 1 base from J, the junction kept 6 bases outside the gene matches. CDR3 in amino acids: CATRTGFNYGYTF. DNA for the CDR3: TGTGCCACCAGGACAGGTTTTAACTATGGCTACACCTTC.

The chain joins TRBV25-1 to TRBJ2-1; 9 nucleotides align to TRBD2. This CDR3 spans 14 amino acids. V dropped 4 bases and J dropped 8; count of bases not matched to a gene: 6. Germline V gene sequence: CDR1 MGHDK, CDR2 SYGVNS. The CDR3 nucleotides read TGTGCCAGCAGTGTGGCTAGCGGGAACTATGAGCAGTTCTTC. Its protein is CASSVASGNYEQFF.

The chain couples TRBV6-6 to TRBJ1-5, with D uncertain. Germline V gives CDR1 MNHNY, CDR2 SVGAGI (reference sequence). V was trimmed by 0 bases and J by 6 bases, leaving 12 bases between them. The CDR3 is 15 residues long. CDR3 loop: CASSYSIGGRQPQHF. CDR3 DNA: TGTGCCAGCAGTTACTCAATAGGCGGGCGTCAGCCCCAGCATTTT.

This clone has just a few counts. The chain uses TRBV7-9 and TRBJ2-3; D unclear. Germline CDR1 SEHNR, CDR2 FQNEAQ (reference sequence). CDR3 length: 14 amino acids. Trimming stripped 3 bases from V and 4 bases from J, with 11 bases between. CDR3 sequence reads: CASSLDGFPDTQYF. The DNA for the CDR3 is TGTGCCAGCAGCTTGGACGGCTTCCCAGATACGCAGTATTTT.

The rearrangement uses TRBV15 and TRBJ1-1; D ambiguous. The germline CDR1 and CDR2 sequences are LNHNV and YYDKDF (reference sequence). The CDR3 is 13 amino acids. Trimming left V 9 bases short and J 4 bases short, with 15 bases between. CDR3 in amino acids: CATPTRLATEAFF. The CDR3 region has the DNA TGTGCCACACCGACTCGTCTGGCCACTGAAGCTTTCTTT. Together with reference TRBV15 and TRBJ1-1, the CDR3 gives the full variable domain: DAMVIQNPRYQVTQFGKPVTLSCSQTLNHNVMYWYQQKSSQAPKLLFHYYDKDFNNEADTPDNFQSRRPNTSFCFLDIRSPGLGDTAMYLCATPTRLATEAFFGQGTRLTVV.

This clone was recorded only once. The chain's CDR3 is CASTWGPTNSPLHF. The CDR3 nucleotides are TGTGCCAGCACCTGGGGCCCGACGAATTCACCCCTCCACTTT. V is TRBV2 and J is TRBJ1-6; the D gene is possibly TRBD1 (5 bases). Germline V gene data show CDR1 as SNHLY and CDR2 as FYNNEI. Trimming removed 7 bases at V and 7 bases at J, with 14 bases between. The CDR3 length is 14 residues.

The DNA for the CDR3 is TGTGCCAGCGGACCATCGGGTGGGTACTACATGAACACTGAAGCTTTCTTT. It is translated as CASGPSGGYYMNTEAFF. This chain connects TRBV7-8 to TRBJ1-1; D is uncertain. Germline CDR1 reads SGHVS; CDR2 reads FQNEAQ. The CDR3 contains 17 residues. Between the trimmed V and J ends, which lost 8 bases and 0 bases, there was a span of 22 bases.

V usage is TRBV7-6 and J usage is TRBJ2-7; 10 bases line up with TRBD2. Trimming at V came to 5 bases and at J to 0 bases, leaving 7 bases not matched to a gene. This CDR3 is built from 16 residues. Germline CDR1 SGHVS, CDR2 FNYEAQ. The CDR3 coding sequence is TGTGCCAGCAGCCGGACTAGCGGCCTTAGCTCCTACGAGCAGTACTTC. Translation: CASSRTSGLSSYEQYF.

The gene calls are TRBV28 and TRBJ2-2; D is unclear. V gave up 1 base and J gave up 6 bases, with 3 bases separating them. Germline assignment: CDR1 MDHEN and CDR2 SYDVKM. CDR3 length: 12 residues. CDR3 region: CASSLLAGELFF. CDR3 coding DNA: TGTGCCAGCAGTTTATTGGCCGGGGAGCTGTTTTTT.

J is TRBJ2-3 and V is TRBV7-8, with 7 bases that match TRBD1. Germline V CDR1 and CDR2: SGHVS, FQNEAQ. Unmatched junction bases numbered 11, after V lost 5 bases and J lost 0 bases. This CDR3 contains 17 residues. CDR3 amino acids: CASSLRTGQLSTDTQYF. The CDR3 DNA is TGTGCCAGCAGCCTCCGGACGGGACAGCTCAGCACAGATACGCAGTATTTT.

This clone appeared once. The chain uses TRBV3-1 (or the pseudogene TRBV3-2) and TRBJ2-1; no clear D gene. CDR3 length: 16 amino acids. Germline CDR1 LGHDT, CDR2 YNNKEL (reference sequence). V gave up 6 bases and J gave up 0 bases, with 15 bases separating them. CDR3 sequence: CASSQPGRSSYNEQFF. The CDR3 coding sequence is TGTGCCAGCAGTCAACCCGGCCGTAGCTCCTACAATGAGCAGTTCTTC.

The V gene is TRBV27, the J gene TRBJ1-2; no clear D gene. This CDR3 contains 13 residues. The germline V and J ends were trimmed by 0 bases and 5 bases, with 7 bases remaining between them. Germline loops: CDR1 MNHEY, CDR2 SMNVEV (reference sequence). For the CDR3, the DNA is TGTGCCAGCAGTTTATCGCAGATGTATGGCTACACCTTC. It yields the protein CASSLSQMYGYTF.